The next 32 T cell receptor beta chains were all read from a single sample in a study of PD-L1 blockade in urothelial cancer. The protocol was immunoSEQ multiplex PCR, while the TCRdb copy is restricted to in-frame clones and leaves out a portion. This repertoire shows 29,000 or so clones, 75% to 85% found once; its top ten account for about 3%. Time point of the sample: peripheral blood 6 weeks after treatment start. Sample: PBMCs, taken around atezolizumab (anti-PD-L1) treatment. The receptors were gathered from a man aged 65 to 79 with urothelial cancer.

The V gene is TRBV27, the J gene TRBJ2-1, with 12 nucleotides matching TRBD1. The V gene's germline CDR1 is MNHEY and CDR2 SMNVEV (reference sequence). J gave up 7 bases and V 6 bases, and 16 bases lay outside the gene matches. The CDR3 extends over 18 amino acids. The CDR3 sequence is CASSKKIGTGGLRNEQFF. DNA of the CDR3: TGTGCCAGCAGCAAGAAAATTGGGACAGGGGGCCTAAGGAATGAGCAGTTCTTC.

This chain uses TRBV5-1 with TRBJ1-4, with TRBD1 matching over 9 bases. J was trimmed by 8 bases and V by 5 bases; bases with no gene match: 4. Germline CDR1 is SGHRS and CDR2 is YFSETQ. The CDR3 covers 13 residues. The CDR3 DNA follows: TGCGCCAGCAGGGGACAGGGTAGCGAAAAACTGTTTTTT. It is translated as CASRGQGSEKLFF.

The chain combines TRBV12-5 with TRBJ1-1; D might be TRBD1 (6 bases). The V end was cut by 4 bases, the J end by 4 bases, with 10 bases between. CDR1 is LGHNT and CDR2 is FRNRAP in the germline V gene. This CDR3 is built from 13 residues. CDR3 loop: CASGWDIATEAFF. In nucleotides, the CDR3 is TGTGCTAGTGGTTGGGACATTGCCACTGAAGCTTTCTTT.

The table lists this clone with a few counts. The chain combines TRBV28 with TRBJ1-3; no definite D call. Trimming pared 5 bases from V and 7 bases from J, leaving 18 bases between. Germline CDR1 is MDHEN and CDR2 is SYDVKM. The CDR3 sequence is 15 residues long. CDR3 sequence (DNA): TGTGCCAGCAGTCGGAGGACGCTGGGTTCGAACACCATATATTTT. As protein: CASSRRTLGSNTIYF.

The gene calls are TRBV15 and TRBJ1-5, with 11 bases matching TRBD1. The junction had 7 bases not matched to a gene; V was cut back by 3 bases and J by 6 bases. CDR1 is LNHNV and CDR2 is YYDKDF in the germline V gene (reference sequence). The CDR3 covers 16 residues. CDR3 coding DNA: TGTGCCACCAGCAGGAAAGGACAGGGGGCAGGTCAGCCCCAGCATTTT. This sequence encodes CATSRKGQGAGQPQHF.

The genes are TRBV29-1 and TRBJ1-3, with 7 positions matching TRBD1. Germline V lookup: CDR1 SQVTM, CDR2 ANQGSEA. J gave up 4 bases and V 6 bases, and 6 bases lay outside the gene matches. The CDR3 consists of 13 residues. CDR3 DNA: TGCAGCGTCAGCGACAGGGCCGGAAACACCATATATTTT. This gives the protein CSVSDRAGNTIYF. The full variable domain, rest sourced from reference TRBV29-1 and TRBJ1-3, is SAVISQKPSRDICQRGTSLTIQCQVDSQVTMMFWYRQQPGQSLTLIATANQGSEATYESGFVIDKFPISRPNLTFSTLTVSNMSPEDSSIYLCSVSDRAGNTIYFGEGSWLTVV.

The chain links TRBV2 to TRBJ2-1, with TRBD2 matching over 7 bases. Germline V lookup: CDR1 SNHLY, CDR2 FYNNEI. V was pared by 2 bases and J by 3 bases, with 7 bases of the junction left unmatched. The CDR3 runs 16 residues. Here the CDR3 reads CASSERASGLYNEQFF. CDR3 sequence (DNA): TGTGCCAGCAGTGAAAGGGCTAGCGGACTCTACAATGAGCAGTTCTTC. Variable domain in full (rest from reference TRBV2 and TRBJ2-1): EPEVTQTPSHQVTQMGQEVILRCVPISNHLYFYWYRQILGQKVEFLVSFYNNEISEKSEIFDDQFSVERPDGSNFTLKIRSTKLEDSAMYFCASSERASGLYNEQFFGPGTRLTVL.

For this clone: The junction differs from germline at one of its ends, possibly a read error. The CDR3 sequence is CAGTQVFYYGYTF. CDR3 bases: TGTGCCGGTACACAGGTATTTTACTACGGCTACACCTTC. J is TRBJ1-2 and V is TRBV2; a weak D match, TRBD1 (5 bases). This CDR3 contains 13 residues. Germline assignment: CDR1 SNHLY and CDR2 FYNNEI.

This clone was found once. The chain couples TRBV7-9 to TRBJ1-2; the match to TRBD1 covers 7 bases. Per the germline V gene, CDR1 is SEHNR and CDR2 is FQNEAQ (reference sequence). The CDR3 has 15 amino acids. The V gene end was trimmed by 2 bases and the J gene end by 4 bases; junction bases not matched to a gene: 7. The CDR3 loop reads CASSLQGGPGYGYTF. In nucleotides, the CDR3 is TGTGCCAGCAGCTTACAGGGGGGTCCCGGCTATGGCTACACCTTC.

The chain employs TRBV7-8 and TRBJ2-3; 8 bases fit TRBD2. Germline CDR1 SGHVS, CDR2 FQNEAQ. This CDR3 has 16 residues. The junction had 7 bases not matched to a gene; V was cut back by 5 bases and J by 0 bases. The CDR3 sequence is CASSLTSGGSTDTQYF. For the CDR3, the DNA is TGTGCCAGCAGCCTAACGAGCGGGGGTAGCACAGATACGCAGTATTTT.

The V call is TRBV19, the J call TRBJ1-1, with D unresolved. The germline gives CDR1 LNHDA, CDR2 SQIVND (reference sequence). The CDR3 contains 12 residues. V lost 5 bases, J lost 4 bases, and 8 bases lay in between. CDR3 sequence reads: CASSSSGTEAFF. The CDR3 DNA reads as TGTGCCAGTAGTTCCTCAGGCACTGAAGCTTTCTTT.

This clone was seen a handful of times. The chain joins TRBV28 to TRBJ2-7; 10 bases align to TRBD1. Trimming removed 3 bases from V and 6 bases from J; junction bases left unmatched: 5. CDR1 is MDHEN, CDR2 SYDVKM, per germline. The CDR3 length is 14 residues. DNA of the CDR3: TGTGCCAGCAGTTTCGGGACAGGGGTGCTCGAGCAGTACTTC. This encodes CASSFGTGVLEQYF.

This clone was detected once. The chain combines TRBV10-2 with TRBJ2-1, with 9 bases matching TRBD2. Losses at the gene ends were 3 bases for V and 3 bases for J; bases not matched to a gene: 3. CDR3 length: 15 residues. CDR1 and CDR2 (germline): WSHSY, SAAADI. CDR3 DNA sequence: TGCGCCAGCAGTGAACGGCGGGGGGGCTACAATGAGCAGTTCTTC. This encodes CASSERRGGYNEQFF.

CDR3 protein: CASNSLGQNYEQYF. The CDR3 region has the DNA TGTGCCAGCAACTCCTTAGGACAGAACTACGAGCAGTACTTC. The chain is built from TRBV6-5 and TRBJ2-7, with D possibly matching TRBD1 (6 bases). Between the trimmed V and J ends, which lost 7 bases and 3 bases, there was a span of 16 bases. The CDR3 is 14 amino acids. Germline V lookup: CDR1 MNHEY, CDR2 SVGAGI.

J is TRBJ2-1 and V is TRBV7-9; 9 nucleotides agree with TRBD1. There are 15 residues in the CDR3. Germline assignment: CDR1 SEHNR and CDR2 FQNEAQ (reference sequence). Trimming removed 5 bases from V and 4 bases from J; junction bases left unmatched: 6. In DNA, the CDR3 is TGTGCCAGCAGCACCTTACAGGGGGCTTACAATGAGCAGTTCTTC. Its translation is CASSTLQGAYNEQFF.

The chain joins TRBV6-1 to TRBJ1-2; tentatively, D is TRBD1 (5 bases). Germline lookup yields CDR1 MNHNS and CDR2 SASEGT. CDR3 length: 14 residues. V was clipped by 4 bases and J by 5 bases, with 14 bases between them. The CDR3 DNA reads TGTGCCAGCAGTGTGGGCCTCGGACAATATGGCTACACCTTC. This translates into CASSVGLGQYGYTF.

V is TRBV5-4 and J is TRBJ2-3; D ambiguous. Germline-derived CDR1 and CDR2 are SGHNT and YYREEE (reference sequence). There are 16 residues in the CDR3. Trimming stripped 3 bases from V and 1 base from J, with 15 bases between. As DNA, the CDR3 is TGTGCCAGCAGCTCCAATAAACCCGCAGGCACAGATACGCAGTATTTT. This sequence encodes CASSSNKPAGTDTQYF.

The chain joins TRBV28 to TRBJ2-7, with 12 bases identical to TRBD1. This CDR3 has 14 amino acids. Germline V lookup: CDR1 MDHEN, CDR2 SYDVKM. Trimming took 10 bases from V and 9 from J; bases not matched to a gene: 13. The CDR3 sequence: CATLRDRGRGGQYF. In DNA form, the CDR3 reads TGTGCCACCCTCCGGGACAGGGGGCGCGGGGGGCAGTACTTC.

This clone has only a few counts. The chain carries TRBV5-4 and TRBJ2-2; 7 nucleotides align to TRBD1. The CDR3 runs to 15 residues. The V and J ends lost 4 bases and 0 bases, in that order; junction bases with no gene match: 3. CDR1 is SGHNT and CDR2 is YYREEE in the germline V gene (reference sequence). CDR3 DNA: TGTGCCAGCAGCAGGGACAGAGCGAACACCGGGGAGCTGTTTTTT. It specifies CASSRDRANTGELFF.

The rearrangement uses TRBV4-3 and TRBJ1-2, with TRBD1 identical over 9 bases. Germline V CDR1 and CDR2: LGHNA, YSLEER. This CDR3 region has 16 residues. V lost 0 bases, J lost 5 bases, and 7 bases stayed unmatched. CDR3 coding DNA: TGCGCCAGCAGCCAAGATGGGACAGGGAAAACTTATGGCTACACCTTC. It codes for CASSQDGTGKTYGYTF.

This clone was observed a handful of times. This chain's CDR3 is CASKSLQAGGSSGGEQFF. DNA of the CDR3: TGTGCCAGCAAATCGCTCCAGGCGGGCGGGAGTTCGGGTGGTGAGCAGTTCTTC. J is TRBJ2-1 and V is TRBV27; 7 positions agree with TRBD2. This CDR3 contains 18 residues. Per germline, CDR1 MNHEY and CDR2 SMNVEV (reference sequence). With 7 bases clipped from V and 9 bases from J, the junction kept 24 bases outside the gene matches.

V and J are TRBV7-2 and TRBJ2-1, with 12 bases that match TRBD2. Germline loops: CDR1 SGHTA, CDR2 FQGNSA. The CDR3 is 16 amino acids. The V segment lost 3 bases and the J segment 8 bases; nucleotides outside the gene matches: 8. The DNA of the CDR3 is TGTGCCAGCAGCTTCAGGCCTAGCGGGGGGGCCTATGAGCAGTTCTTC. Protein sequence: CASSFRPSGGAYEQFF.

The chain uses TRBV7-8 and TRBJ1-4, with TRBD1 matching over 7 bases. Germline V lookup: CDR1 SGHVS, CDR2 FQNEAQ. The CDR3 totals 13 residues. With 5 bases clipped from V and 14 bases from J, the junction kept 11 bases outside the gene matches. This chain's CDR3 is CASSLRQGMALFF. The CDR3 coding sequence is TGTGCCAGCAGCCTTCGACAGGGCATGGCCCTGTTTTTT. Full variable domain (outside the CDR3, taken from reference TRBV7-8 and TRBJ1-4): GAGVSQSPRYKVAKRGQDVALRCDPISGHVSLFWYQQALGQGPEFLTYFQNEAQLDKSGLPSDRFFAERPEGSVSTLKIQRTQQEDSAVYLCASSLRQGMALFFGSGTQLSVL.

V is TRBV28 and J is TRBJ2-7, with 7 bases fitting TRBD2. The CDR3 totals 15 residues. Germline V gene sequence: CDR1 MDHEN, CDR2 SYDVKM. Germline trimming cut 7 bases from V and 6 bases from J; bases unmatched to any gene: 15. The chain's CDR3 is CASNLGGVLGIEQYF. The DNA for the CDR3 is TGTGCCAGCAACCTTGGGGGGGTCCTGGGGATCGAGCAGTACTTC.

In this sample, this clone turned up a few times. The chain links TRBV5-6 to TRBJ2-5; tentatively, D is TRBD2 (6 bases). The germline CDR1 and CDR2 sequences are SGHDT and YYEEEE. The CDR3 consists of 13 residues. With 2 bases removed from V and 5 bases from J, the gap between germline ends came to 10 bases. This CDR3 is CASSFTGRETQYF. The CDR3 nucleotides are TGTGCCAGCAGCTTTACGGGGAGGGAGACCCAGTACTTC. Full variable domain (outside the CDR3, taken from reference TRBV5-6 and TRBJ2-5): DAGVTQSPTHLIKTRGQQVTLRCSPKSGHDTVSWYQQALGQGPQFIFQYYEEEERQRGNFPDRFSGHQFPNYSSELNVNALLLGDSALYLCASSFTGRETQYFGPGTRLLVL.

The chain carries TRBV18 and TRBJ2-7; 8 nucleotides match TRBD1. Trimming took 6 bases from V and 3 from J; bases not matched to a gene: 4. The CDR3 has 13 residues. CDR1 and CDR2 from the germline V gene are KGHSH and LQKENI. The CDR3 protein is CASSLGQGYEQYF. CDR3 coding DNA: TGTGCCAGCTCGCTCGGACAGGGCTACGAGCAGTACTTC.

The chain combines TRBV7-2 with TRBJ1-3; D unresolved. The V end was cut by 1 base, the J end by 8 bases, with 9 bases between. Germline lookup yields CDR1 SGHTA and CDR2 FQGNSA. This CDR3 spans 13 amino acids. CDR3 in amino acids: CASSLDPRDTIYF. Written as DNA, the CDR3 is TGTGCCAGCAGCTTAGACCCGAGGGACACCATATATTTT.

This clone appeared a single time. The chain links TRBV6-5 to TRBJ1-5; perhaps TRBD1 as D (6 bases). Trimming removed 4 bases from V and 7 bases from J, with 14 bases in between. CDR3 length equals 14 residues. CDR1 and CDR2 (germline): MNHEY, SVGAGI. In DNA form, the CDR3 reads TGTGCCAGCAGTTTGGTATCACAGGGCCAGCCCCAGCATTTT. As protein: CASSLVSQGQPQHF.

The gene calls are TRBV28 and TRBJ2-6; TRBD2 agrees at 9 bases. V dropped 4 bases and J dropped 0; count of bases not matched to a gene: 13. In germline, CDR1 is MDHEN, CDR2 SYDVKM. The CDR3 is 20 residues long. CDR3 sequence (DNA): TGTGCCAGCAGTTCTCCGCTAGGAGCGGGAGGTACCTCTGGGGCCAACGTCCTGACTTTC. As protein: CASSSPLGAGGTSGANVLTF. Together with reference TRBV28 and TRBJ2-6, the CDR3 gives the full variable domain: DVKVTQSSRYLVKRTGEKVFLECVQDMDHENMFWYRQDPGLGLRLIYFSYDVKMKEKGDIPEGYSVSREKKERFSLILESASTNQTSMYLCASSSPLGAGGTSGANVLTFGAGSRLTVL.

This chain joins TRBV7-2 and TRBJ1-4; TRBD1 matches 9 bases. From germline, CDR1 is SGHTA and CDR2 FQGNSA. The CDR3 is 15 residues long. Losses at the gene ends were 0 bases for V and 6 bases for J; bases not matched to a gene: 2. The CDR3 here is CASSLAGQGYEKLFF. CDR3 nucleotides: TGTGCCAGCAGCTTAGCTGGACAGGGGTATGAAAAACTGTTTTTT.

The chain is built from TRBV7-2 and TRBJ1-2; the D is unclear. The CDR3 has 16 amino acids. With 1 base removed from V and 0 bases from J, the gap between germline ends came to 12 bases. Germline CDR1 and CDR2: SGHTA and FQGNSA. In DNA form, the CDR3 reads TGTGCCAGCAGCTTAGACGGGTCTTCCTCTAACTATGGCTACACCTTC. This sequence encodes CASSLDGSSSNYGYTF.

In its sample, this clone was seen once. The CDR3: CASSQVGGEQFF. CDR3 nucleotide sequence: TGTGCCAGCAGTCAGGTGGGGGGTGAGCAGTTCTTC. This chain uses TRBV28 with TRBJ2-1; TRBD2 is a possible D gene (6 bases). Per germline, CDR1 MDHEN and CDR2 SYDVKM. V dropped 5 bases and J dropped 9 bases, with 11 bases sitting between them. The length of the CDR3 is 12 residues. The full variable domain, with the rest looked up from reference TRBV28 and TRBJ2-1, is DVKVTQSSRYLVKRTGEKVFLECVQDMDHENMFWYRQDPGLGLRLIYFSYDVKMKEKGDIPEGYSVSREKKERFSLILESASTNQTSMYLCASSQVGGEQFFGPGTRLTVL.